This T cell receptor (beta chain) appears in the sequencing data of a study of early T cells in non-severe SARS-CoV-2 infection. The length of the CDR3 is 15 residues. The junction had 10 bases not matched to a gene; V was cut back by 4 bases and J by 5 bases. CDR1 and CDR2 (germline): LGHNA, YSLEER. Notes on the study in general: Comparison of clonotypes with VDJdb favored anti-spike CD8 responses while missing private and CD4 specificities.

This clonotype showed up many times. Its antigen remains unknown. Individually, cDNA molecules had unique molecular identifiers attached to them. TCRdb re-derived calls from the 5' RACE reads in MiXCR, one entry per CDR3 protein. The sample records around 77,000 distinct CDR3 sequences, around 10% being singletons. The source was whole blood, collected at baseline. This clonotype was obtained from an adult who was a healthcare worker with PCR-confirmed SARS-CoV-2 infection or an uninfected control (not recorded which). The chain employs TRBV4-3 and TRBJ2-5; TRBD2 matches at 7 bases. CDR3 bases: TGCGCCAGCAGCCGCCGGACTAGTGGCGGGGAGACCCAGTACTTC. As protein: CASSRRTSGGETQYF.